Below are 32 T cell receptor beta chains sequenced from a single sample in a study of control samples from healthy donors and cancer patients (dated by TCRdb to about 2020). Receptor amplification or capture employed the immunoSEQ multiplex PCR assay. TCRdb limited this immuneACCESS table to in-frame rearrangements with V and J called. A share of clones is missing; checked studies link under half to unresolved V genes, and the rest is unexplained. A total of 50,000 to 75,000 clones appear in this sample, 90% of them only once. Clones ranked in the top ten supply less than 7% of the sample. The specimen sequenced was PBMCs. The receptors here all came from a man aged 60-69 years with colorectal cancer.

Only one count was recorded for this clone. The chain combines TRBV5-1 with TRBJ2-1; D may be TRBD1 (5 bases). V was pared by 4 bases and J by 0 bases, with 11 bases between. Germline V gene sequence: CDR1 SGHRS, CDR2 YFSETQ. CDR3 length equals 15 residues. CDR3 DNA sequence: TGCGCCAGCAGCAGATCGACAGTCTCCTACAATGAGCAGTTCTTC. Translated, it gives CASSRSTVSYNEQFF.

In DNA, the CDR3 is TGTGCCAGCAGCCGACCGACAGCGGCCACTGAAGCTTTCTTT. It is translated as CASSRPTAATEAFF. The rearrangement links TRBV4-2 to TRBJ1-1, with D tentatively TRBD1 (5 bases). In germline, CDR1 is LGHNA, CDR2 YNFKEQ. V was trimmed by 4 bases and J by 4 bases, leaving 13 bases between them. The CDR3 runs 14 residues.

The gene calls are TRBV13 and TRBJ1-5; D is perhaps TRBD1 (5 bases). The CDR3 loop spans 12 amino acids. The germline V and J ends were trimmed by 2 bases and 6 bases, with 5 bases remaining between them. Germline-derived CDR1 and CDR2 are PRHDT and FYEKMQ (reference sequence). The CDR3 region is CASSLRGQPQHF. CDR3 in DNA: TGTGCCAGCAGCTTAAGGGGTCAGCCCCAGCATTTT.

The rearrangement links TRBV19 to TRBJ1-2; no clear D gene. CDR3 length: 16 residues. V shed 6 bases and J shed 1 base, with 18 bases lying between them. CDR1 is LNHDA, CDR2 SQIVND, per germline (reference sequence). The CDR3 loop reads CASRNSLSWINYGYTF. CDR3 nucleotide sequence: TGTGCCAGTAGGAACTCCCTTTCTTGGATTAACTATGGCTACACCTTC.

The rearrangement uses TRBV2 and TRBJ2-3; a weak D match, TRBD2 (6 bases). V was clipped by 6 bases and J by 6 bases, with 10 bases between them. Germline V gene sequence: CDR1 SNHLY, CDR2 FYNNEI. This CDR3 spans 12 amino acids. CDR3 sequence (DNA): TGTGCCAGCAGGGAGGGCGGGGATACGCAGTATTTT. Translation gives CASREGGDTQYF.

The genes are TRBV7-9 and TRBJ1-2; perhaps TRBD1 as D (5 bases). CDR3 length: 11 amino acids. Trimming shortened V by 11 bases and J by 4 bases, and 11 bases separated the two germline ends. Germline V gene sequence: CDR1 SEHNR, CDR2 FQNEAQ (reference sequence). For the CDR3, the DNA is TGTGCCCTGACGGGGGGCTATGGCTACACCTTC. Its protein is CALTGGYGYTF.

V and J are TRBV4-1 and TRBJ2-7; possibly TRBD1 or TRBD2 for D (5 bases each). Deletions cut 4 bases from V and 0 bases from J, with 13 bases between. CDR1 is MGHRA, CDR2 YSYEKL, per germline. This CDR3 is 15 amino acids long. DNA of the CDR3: TGCGCCAGCAGCCGATTCGAGGGGAGCTCCTACGAGCAGTACTTC. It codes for CASSRFEGSSYEQYF.

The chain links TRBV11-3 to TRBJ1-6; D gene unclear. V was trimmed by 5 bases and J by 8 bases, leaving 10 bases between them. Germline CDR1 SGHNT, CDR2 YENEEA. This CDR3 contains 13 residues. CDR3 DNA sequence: TGTGCCAGCAGCCTATACGGAGATTCACCCCTCCACTTT. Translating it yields CASSLYGDSPLHF.

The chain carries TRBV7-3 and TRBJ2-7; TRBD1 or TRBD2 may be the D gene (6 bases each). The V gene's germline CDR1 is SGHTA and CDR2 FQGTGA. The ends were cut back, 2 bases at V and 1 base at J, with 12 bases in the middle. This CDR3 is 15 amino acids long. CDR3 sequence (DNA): TGTGCCAGCAGCTTAGTGAGGGGGGCATCCTACGAGCAGTACTTC. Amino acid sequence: CASSLVRGASYEQYF.

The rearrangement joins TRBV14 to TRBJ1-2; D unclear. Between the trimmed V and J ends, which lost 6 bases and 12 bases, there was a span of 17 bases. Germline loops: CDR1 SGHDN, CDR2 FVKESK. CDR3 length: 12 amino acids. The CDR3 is CASSPTMQVDTF. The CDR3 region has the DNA TGTGCCAGCAGTCCTACGATGCAGGTTGACACCTTC.

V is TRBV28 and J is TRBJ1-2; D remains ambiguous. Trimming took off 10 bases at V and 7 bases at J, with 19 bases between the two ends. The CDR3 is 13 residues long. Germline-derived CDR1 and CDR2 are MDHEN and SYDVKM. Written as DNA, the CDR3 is TGTGCCACCCGTATGTCCCAGGTTGGTGGCTACACCTTC. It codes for CATRMSQVGGYTF.

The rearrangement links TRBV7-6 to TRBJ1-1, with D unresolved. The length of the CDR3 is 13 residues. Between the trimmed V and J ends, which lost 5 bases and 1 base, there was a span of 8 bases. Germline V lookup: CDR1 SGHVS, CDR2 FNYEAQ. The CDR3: CASSKGENTEAFF. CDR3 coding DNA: TGTGCCAGCAGCAAGGGAGAGAACACTGAAGCTTTCTTT.

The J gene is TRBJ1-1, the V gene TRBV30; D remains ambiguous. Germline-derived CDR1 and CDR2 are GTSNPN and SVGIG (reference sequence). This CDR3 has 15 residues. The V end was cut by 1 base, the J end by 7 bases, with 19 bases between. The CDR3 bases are TGTGCCTGGAGTGCCCAACCCGGAGATGTTGGTGAAGCTTTCTTT. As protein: CAWSAQPGDVGEAFF.

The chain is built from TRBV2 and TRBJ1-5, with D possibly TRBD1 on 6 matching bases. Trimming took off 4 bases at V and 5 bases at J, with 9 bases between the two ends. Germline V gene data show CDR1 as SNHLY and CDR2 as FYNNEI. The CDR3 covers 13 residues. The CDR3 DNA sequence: TGTGCCAGCAGTGCGGGGGCTTATCAGCCCCAGCATTTT. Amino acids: CASSAGAYQPQHF.

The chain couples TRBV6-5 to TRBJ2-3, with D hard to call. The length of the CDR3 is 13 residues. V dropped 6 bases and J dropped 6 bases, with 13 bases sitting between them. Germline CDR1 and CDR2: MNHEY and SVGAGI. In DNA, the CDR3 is TGTGCCAGCAGGTCCATGAGTTCGGATACGCAGTATTTT. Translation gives CASRSMSSDTQYF.

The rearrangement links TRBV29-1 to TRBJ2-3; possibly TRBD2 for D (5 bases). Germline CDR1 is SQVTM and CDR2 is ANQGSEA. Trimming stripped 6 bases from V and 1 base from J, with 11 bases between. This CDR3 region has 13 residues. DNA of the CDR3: TGCAGCGTGAGGGAGATTGGCACAGATACGCAGTATTTT. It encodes CSVREIGTDTQYF.

CDR3 sequence reads: CASSPRTGTDTQYF. As DNA, the CDR3 is TGCGCCAGCAGCCCACGGACAGGTACAGATACGCAGTATTTT. The chain carries TRBV5-1 and TRBJ2-3, with TRBD1 matching 7 bases. CDR3 size: 14 residues. Germline V gene sequence: CDR1 SGHRS, CDR2 YFSETQ. Losses at the gene ends were 4 bases for V and 3 bases for J; bases not matched to a gene: 5.

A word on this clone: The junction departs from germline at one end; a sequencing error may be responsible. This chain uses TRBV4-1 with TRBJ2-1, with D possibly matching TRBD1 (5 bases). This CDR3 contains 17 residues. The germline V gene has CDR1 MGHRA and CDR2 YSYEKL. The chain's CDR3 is CARSRRGPPSSYNEQFF. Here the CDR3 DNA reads TGCGCCCGCAGCCGAAGGGGCCCCCCTAGCTCCTACAATGAGCAGTTCTTC.

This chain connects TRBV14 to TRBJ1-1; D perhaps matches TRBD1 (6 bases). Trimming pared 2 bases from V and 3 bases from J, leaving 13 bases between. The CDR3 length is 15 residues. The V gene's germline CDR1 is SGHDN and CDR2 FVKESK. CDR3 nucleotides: TGTGCCAGCAGCCAACCCAGGGAGGGGGACACTGAAGCTTTCTTT. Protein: CASSQPREGDTEAFF.

DNA for the CDR3: TGTGCCGTAGGACAGGGAAAACGGGGGGGCACTGAAGCTTTCTTT. It is translated as CAVGQGKRGGTEAFF. This rearrangement joins TRBV10-3 to TRBJ1-1, with TRBD1 identical over 8 bases. Looked up from germline, CDR1 is ENHRY and CDR2 is SYGVKD. Unmatched junction bases numbered 15, after V lost 11 bases and J lost 4 bases. The CDR3 is made up of 15 amino acids.

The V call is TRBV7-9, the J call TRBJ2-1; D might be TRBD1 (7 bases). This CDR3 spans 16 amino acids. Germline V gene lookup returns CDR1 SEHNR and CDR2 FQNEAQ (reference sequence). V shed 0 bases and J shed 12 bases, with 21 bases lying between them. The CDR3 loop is CASSLAGGTVLGWQFF. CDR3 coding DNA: TGTGCCAGCAGCTTAGCCGGAGGGACAGTTCTGGGGTGGCAGTTCTTC.

CDR3 protein: CASRRDRGMNTEAFF. CDR3 bases: TGTGCCAGCAGACGGGACAGGGGAATGAACACTGAAGCTTTCTTT. The V and J genes are TRBV3-1 (or the pseudogene TRBV3-2) and TRBJ1-1; TRBD1 aligns across 10 bases. This CDR3 contains 15 residues. V lost 6 bases, J lost 0 bases, and 4 bases stayed unmatched. Germline-derived CDR1 and CDR2 are LGHDT and YNNKEL (reference sequence).

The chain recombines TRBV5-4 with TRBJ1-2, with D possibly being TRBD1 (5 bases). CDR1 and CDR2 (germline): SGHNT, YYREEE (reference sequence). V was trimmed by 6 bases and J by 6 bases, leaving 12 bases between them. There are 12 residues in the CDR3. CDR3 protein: CASTKGTDGYTF. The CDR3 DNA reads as TGTGCCAGCACCAAGGGGACTGATGGCTACACCTTC.

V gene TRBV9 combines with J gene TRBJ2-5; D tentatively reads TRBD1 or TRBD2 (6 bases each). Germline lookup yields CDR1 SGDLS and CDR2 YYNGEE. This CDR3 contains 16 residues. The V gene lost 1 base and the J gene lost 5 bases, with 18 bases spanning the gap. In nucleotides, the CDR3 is TGTGCCAGCAGCGTAACGGGGGCCCCTTTGTTGGAGACCCAGTACTTC. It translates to CASSVTGAPLLETQYF.

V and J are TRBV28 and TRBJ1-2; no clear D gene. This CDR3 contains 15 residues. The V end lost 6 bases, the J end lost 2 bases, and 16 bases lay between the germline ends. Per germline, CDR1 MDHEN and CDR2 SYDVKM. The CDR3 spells CASSLDNSFNYGYTF. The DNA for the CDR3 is TGTGCCAGCAGCTTAGACAATTCCTTCAACTATGGCTACACCTTC.

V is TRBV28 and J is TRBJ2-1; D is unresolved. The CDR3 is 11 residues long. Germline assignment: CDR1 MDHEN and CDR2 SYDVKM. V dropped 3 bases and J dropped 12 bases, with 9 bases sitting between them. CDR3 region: CASSFSKWQFF. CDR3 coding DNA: TGTGCCAGCAGTTTTTCGAAGTGGCAGTTCTTC.

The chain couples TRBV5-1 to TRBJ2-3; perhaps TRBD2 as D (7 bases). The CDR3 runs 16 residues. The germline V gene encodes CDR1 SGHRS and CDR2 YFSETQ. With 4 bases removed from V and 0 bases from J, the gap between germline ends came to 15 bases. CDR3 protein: CASSRGGGASTDTQYF. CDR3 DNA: TGCGCCAGCAGCCGGGGTGGGGGGGCTAGCACAGATACGCAGTATTTT.

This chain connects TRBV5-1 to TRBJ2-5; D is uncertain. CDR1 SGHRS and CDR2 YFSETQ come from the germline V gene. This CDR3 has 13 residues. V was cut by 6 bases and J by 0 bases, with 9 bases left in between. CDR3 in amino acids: CASTRQDQETQYF. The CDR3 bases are TGCGCCAGCACTCGGCAGGACCAAGAGACCCAGTACTTC.

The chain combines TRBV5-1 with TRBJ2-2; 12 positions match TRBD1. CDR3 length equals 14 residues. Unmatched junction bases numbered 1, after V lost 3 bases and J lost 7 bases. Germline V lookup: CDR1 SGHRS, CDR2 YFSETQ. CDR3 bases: TGCGCCAGCAGCTGGGACAGGGGGCGCGGGGAGCTGTTTTTT. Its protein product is CASSWDRGRGELFF.

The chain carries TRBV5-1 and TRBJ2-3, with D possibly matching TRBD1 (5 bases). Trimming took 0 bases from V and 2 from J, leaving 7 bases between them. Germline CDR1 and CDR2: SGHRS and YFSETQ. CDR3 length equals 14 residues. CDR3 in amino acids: CASSLGGDTDTQYF. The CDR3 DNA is TGCGCCAGCAGCTTGGGGGGCGACACAGATACGCAGTATTTT.

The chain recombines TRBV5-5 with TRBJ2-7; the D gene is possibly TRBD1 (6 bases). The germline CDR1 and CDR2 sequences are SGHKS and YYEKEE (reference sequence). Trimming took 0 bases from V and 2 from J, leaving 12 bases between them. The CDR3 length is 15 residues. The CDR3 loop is CASSLAPGVTYEQYF. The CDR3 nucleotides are TGTGCCAGCAGCTTGGCACCAGGGGTAACCTACGAGCAGTACTTC.

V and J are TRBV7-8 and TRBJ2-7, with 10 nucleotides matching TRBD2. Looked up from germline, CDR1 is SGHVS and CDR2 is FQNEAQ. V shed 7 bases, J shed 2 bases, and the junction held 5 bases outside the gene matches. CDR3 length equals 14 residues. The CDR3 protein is CASTRAGGPYEQYF. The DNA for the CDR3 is TGTGCCAGCACCCGAGCGGGGGGGCCCTACGAGCAGTACTTC.